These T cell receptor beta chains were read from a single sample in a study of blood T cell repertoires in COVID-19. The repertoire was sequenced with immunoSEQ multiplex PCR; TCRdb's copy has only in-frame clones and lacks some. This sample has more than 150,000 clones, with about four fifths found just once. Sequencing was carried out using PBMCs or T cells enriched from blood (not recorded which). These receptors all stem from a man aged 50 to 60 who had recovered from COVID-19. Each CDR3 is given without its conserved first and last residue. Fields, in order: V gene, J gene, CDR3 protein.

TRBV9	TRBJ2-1	ASSVGGTGNEQF
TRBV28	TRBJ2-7	ASSPPDGGFKGQY
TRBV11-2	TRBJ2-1	ASSLTGSSYNEQF
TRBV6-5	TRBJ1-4	ASNPAGGSNEKLF
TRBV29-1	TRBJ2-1	SVEAEQF
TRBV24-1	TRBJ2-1	ATSDAGVSRDNEQF
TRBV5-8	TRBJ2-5	ASRNWTGVETQY
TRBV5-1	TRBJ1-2	ASSYDRGDGYT
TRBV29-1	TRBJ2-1	SVGTGDEQF
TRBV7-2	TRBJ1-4	ASSLTVGANEKLF
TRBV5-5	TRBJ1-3	ASSRDRFTGNTIY
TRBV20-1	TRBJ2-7	SAHFTYEQY
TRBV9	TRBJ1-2	ASSVGEGYGYT
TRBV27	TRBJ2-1	ASSSTWANEQF
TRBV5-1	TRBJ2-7	ASSPPSGTACEQY
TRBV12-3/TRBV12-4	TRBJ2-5	ASSPNRATQY
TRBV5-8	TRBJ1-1	ASSLYGGEAF
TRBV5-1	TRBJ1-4	ASSSGQGTNEKLF
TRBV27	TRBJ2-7	ASSLSRDTEQY
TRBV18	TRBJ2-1	ASSPGQYNEQF
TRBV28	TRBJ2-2	ASSWTVGTGELF
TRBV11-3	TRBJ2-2	ASSSDSYTGELF
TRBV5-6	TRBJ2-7	ASSTPGDRDQAEQY